The TCR beta chain described here comes from a study of blood T cell repertoires in COVID-19 (TCRdb year 2020). In the study overall: Samples covering the acute and convalescent phases of COVID-19 were provided by collaborators in the United States, Italy and Spain. The repertoires were released in a freely available public database meant as a resource for research on the immune response to SARS-CoV-2. Sample metadata almost always included a de-identified subject ID, COVID-19 status, age in years and sex. Samples were obtained from the ongoing ImmuneRACE study (first 160 participants) and from 1,200 or so subjects provided by 6 global collaborators. Where HLA class I and class II types were available, the types were taken from metadata supplied by the sample provider, not from assay-based typing. Deeply sampled blood TCRbeta repertoires from subjects exposed to, actively infected with, or recovered from COVID-19 were included in the dataset. The material from the prospective study consisted of cDNA or gDNA derived from T cells, B-cell-depleted T cells, or PBMCs.

TCRbeta CDR3 regions were amplified from genomic DNA by means of the immunoSEQ Assay, a bias-controlled multiplex PCR. The published analysis was carried out like this. The number of nucleated cells in each sample was estimated by amplification of reference gene primers within the assay. To quantify the absolute abundance of each unique TCRbeta CDR3 rearrangement, sequence reads were collapsed and filtered. For each sample, productive Simpson clonality was calculated by taking the square root of Simpson's diversity index across productive rearrangements. Drawn from immuneACCESS, this table holds only the in-frame rearrangements with V and J called that TCRdb kept. Clones are partly lost; checked studies trace under half to an unresolved V gene and leave the rest unexplained. The V and J calls and clone size are taken from that table; D and trimming were inferred from the DNA. The sample includes 200,000 to 300,000 clones, with approximately 84% observed a single time. About 4% of the sample is in the top ten clones.

The collaborating institutions used their own protocols to collect whole blood in K2EDTA tubes. Collaborator samples were shipped for TCRbeta analysis as frozen whole blood, isolated PBMCs, or DNA extracted from either sample type. Trimming removed 10 bases from V and 5 bases from J, leaving 18 bases between the germline ends. The CDR3 numbers 13 residues from cysteine through phenylalanine. Just the 39-base CDR3 DNA is kept, in frame starting at base 1. For CDR1 and CDR2, the germline V gene lists MGHDK and SYGVNS. On the study overall, not on this receptor specifically: The quantity of clinical and demographic metadata differed by source and by participant and was supplied without curation.

Concerning this clone itself: It has no known antigen specificity. The input lacks base qualities; no much larger clone sits a single base away.

This receptor was obtained from a man in his forties or fifties with acute or convalescent COVID-19. The chain employs TRBV25-1 and TRBJ2-7; the D gene is possibly TRBD1 or TRBD2, each agreeing over 5 bases. The specimen sequenced was peripheral blood. The DNA is TGTGCCACCAGACAGAGTAGCGTCCACGAGCAGTACTTC. Protein translation: CATRQSSVHEQYF.